This is a list of T cell receptor beta chains from one sample in a study of blood T cell repertoires in COVID-19. This table comes from immunoSEQ multiplex PCR, and its TCRdb copy is limited to in-frame clones, with some not included. The sample consists of roughly 130,000 clones, just under 85% of them appearing once. The sequencing sample was made of peripheral blood. These receptors all come from a woman aged 50 to 60 with acute or convalescent COVID-19. Each CDR3 is given with its conserved first and last residue. The order of the fields is V gene, CDR3 protein.

>TRBV5-1
CASSSPQTGIGTEAFF
>TRBV7-9
CASSSSDTNTEAFF
>TRBV6-1
CASSYSGVYEQYF
>TRBV20-1
CSASVGGRANEKLFF
>TRBV5-1
CASSLTGKTEAFF
>TRBV2
CASTQNEKLFF
>TRBV14
CASSSQGDEQFF
>TRBV2
CASNAGQTEKLFF
>TRBV6-1
CASSGGLQIMNTEAFF
>TRBV30
CAWRTKGGETQYF
>TRBV5-6
CASSLALGVANEKLFF
>TRBV7-3
CASQATGNEKLFF
>TRBV7-3
CASSLTGGTEAFF
>TRBV30
CAWSLAFEGANYGYTF
>TRBV19
CASSLSRQGTYNQPQHF
>TRBV18
CASSPSRNYGYTF
>TRBV14
CASSQGQGLIYEQYF
>TRBV19
CASSSRDLANYGYTF
>TRBV19
CASKTGVSTEAFF
>TRBV7-8
CASSPGTGLYF
>TRBV6-5
CASSYSGAAVYEQYF
>TRBV12-5
CASKTGTLSFSGNTIYF
>TRBV6-2/TRBV6-3
CASSLQANYGYTF
>TRBV5-4
CASSLVVAGYNEQFF
>TRBV19
CASSIQGPGNTIYF
>TRBV18
CASSPLQGKNSPLHF
>TRBV5-1
CASSPGAAPAATGELFF
>TRBV24-1
CATSDSPATGTYNEQFF
>TRBV5-6
CASSFDRGDAGNTIYF
>TRBV19
CASSRSGGSLWLNTEAFF
>TRBV3-1/TRBV3-2
CASSQLGGNTGELFF
>TRBV9
CASSGWTGVSYGYTF
>TRBV5-4
CASSRDTRTYEQYF
>TRBV2
CASSVTGELFF
>TRBV3-1/TRBV3-2
CASSQSPGHLNQPQHF
>TRBV5-1
CASSLVLAGTSTDTQYF
>TRBV19
CASSIRSVWTGGWNEQFF
>TRBV7-2
CASSPSGSGAAGEKLFF
>TRBV6-6
CASSPRDRGNEKLFF
>TRBV5-1
CASSPTGSRGNTEAFF